The present TCR beta chain was sequenced within a study of OX40 agonist ivuxolimab in advanced cancers. Overall study context: While on treatment, patients had intravenous ivuxolimab at 0.01 to 10 mg/kg every 2 weeks.

The table lists this clone with a few counts. What it binds is not known. Overall study results and limits: In CD8+ T cells, expanded clones were on average more numerous than in CD4+.

The assay was immunoSEQ multiplex PCR, and TCRdb's table has in-frame clones only and misses some. The table records 65,000 to 85,000 clones, 87% of them present only once. Germline CDR1 is SGHNT and CDR2 is YYREEE (reference sequence). This CDR3 has 14 amino acids. The ends lost 4 bases at V and 3 bases at J; junction bases unmatched: 3. The V gene is TRBV5-4, the J gene TRBJ1-2, with 10 bases matching TRBD1. The source material was CD4+ or CD8+ T cells sorted from blood, sampled in a trial of the OX40 agonist ivuxolimab. The source is an adult with an advanced solid tumor such as melanoma, head and neck, liver or kidney cancer. The CDR3 sequence is CASSRGQGDYGYTF. In DNA, the CDR3 is TGTGCCAGCAGCAGAGGACAGGGGGACTATGGCTACACCTTC.